One and the same sample provided the 12 T cell receptor beta chains below, sequenced in a study of response to subunit inactivated influenza vaccine. MiXCR, run by TCRdb on the RT-PCR reads, gives a single entry per CDR3 protein. The repertoire holds 530,000 or so distinct CDR3 sequences, with 12% as singletons. The sequences come from PBMCs from blood, collected on the day of vaccination. These receptors were taken from a man aged 45 to 65 who received an inactivated influenza vaccine.

The chain couples TRBV9 to TRBJ1-4, with a weak D call TRBD1 (5 bases). The V end was cut by 3 bases, the J end by 0 bases, with 15 bases between. This CDR3 comprises 17 residues. Looked up from germline, CDR1 is SGDLS and CDR2 is YYNGEE. This CDR3 reads CASSARDRPTTNEKLFF. For the CDR3, the DNA is TGTGCCAGCAGCGCCCGGGACCGCCCTACAACTAATGAAAAACTGTTTTTT.

Only a few counts were recorded for this clonotype. V and J are TRBV7-4 and TRBJ1-5; D not resolved. Germline CDR1 reads SGHVT; CDR2 reads SQSDAQ. The CDR3 contains 11 residues. Trimming removed 3 bases at V and 6 bases at J, with 3 bases between. The CDR3 sequence: CASSFFQPQHF. In DNA, the CDR3 is TGTGCCAGCAGCTTCTTTCAGCCCCAGCATTTT.

This clonotype was counted between two and nine times. The V gene is TRBV20-1, the J gene TRBJ2-2; TRBD2 matches 9 bases. The CDR3 spans 16 residues. Germline V gene sequence: CDR1 DFQATT, CDR2 SNEGSKA (reference sequence). V dropped 0 bases and J dropped 4; count of bases not matched to a gene: 6. The CDR3 loop is CSARDLEREVTGELFF. In nucleotides, the CDR3 is TGCAGTGCTAGAGATCTCGAGCGGGAGGTCACCGGGGAGCTGTTTTTT.

The chain combines TRBV29-1 with TRBJ2-7, with 10 bases aligning to TRBD1. CDR3 length: 15 amino acids. Germline CDR1 and CDR2: SQVTM and ANQGSEA. V shed 6 bases and J 4 bases; nucleotides not matched to a gene: 12. CDR3 nucleotide sequence: TGCAGCGTCTCGACACCGGGACAGGGGTCATACGAGCAGTACTTC. Translated, it gives CSVSTPGQGSYEQYF.

The chain employs TRBV9 and TRBJ2-7; TRBD1 is a possible D gene (6 bases). In germline, CDR1 is SGDLS, CDR2 YYNGEE. V lost 4 bases, J lost 4 bases, and 15 bases lay in between. This CDR3 comprises 14 residues. For the CDR3, the DNA is TGTGCCAGCAGCTCTTCCGGGACAATTTACGAGCAGTACTTC. Amino acids: CASSSSGTIYEQYF.

This clonotype came up many times. The chain links TRBV28 to TRBJ2-2, with D perhaps TRBD1 (7 bases). CDR1 MDHEN and CDR2 SYDVKM come from the germline V gene. Trimming pared 4 bases from V and 2 bases from J, leaving 14 bases between. This CDR3 is 16 amino acids long. Here the CDR3 DNA reads TGTGCCAGCAGTTCCCCCCAGGGGGGTAACACCGGGGAGCTGTTTTTT. Amino acids: CASSSPQGGNTGELFF.

This chain links TRBV6-5 with TRBJ2-7, with D perhaps matching TRBD1 (6 bases). Deletions cut 0 bases from V and 7 bases from J, with 13 bases between. Germline V gene lookup returns CDR1 MNHEY and CDR2 SVGAGI. The CDR3 contains 14 residues. The CDR3 is CASSYSAGAIEQYF. CDR3 nucleotides: TGTGCCAGCAGTTACTCGGCAGGGGCAATAGAGCAGTACTTC.

This clonotype was picked up many times. The chain links TRBV18 to TRBJ1-6; D unresolved. There are 13 residues in the CDR3. In germline, CDR1 is KGHSH, CDR2 LQKENI. V was clipped by 3 bases and J by 5 bases, with 5 bases between them. The CDR3 sequence: CASSPTDNSPLHF. The DNA of the CDR3 is TGTGCCAGCTCACCCACTGATAATTCACCCCTCCACTTT. Drawing the rest from reference TRBV18 and TRBJ1-6, the complete variable domain is NAGVMQNPRHLVRRRGQEARLRCSPMKGHSHVYWYRQLPEEGLKFMVYLQKENIIDESGMPKERFSAEFPKEGPSILRIQQVVRGDSAAYFCASSPTDNSPLHFGNGTRLTVT.

Many counts were recorded for this clonotype. The V and J genes are TRBV4-1 and TRBJ2-7; D is unclear. Germline CDR1 is MGHRA and CDR2 is YSYEKL. CDR3 size: 11 residues. The V gene lost 1 base and the J gene lost 7 bases, with 5 bases spanning the gap. The CDR3 loop reads CASSQASEQYF. DNA of the CDR3: TGCGCCAGCAGCCAAGCATCGGAGCAGTACTTC.

This chain uses TRBV7-2 with TRBJ2-7, with 10 bases fitting TRBD2. Germline assignment: CDR1 SGHTA and CDR2 FQGNSA. This CDR3 has 16 amino acids. V lost 0 bases to trimming and J lost 2 bases; unmatched junction nucleotides: 4. CDR3 DNA sequence: TGTGCCAGCAGCTTAGCCCCTAGCGGGGGTGCCTACGAGCAGTACTTC. Amino acids: CASSLAPSGGAYEQYF.

V and J are TRBV19 and TRBJ2-3, with 10 bases that match TRBD2. Germline V CDR1 and CDR2: LNHDA, SQIVND (reference sequence). The CDR3 runs to 16 residues. Trimming at V came to 7 bases and at J to 6 bases, leaving 13 bases not matched to a gene. CDR3: CASTTRSGRAPDTQYF. CDR3 nucleotides: TGTGCCAGTACCACTAGGAGCGGGAGGGCCCCCGATACGCAGTATTTT.

This clonotype was detected only a few times. The chain couples TRBV11-1 to TRBJ2-3, with 8 bases that match TRBD1. The trim removed 4 bases at V and 0 bases at J, leaving 6 bases unmatched. This CDR3 is 16 amino acids long. The V gene's germline CDR1 is SGHAT and CDR2 FQDESV (reference sequence). CDR3 sequence reads: CASSSTGGRSTDTQYF. In DNA, the CDR3 is TGTGCCAGCAGCTCTACAGGGGGAAGGAGCACAGATACGCAGTATTTT.